A single sample is the source of the 32 T cell receptor beta chains below, sequenced in a study of blood T cell repertoires in COVID-19. Sequenced by immunoSEQ multiplex PCR; TCRdb stores in-frame clones only, minus some. The sample contains about 50,000 clones, roughly nine tenths of which appear only once. Material: peripheral blood. All receptors derive from a human donor in a cohort sampled during active COVID-19.

This rearrangement joins TRBV14 to TRBJ1-2; a possible D gene is TRBD1 (5 bases). V lost 4 bases and J 7 bases, leaving 22 bases between the germline ends. Germline CDR1 is SGHDN and CDR2 is FVKESK. This CDR3 comprises 16 residues. CDR3 DNA: TGTGCCAGCAGCCGGGGAACATGGGGATCCGGGGGTGGCTACACCTTC. Protein sequence: CASSRGTWGSGGGYTF.

This clone was observed once. The chain employs TRBV28 and TRBJ1-4; D unclear. The V gene's germline CDR1 is MDHEN and CDR2 SYDVKM. This CDR3 contains 15 residues. With 6 bases removed from V and 2 bases from J, the gap between germline ends came to 13 bases. The CDR3 region is CASRPPRLTNEKLFF. CDR3 sequence (DNA): TGTGCCAGCAGGCCCCCGAGGCTGACTAATGAAAAACTGTTTTTT.

This chain uses TRBV5-4 with TRBJ1-3; D ambiguous. The CDR3 spans 15 residues. The V gene lost 0 bases and the J gene lost 0 bases, with 7 bases spanning the gap. Germline V lookup: CDR1 SGHNT, CDR2 YYREEE (reference sequence). The CDR3 region is CASSLDIFSGNTIYF. As DNA, the CDR3 is TGTGCCAGCAGCTTGGACATATTCTCTGGAAACACCATATATTTT.

This CDR3 is CASSLEDNIYEQYV. For the CDR3, the DNA is TGTGCCAGCAGCTTAGAGGACAACATCTACGAGCAGTACGTC. The V and J genes are TRBV7-9 and TRBJ2-7; D is possibly TRBD1 (5 bases). Trimming shortened V by 1 base and J by 3 bases, and 10 bases separated the two germline ends. The CDR3 is made up of 14 amino acids. The germline gives CDR1 SEHNR, CDR2 FQNEAQ (reference sequence).

A single count supports this clone. J is TRBJ2-5 and V is TRBV11-2; 7 nucleotides align to TRBD1. Germline V lookup: CDR1 SGHAT, CDR2 FQNNGV. V lost 1 base and J lost 5; bases outside the gene matches: 7. This CDR3 has 15 residues. CDR3 coding DNA: TGTGCCAGCAGCTTAGGACAGGGACGGATTGAGACCCAGTACTTC. Translated, it gives CASSLGQGRIETQYF.

This chain connects TRBV20-1 to TRBJ1-1; unclear D gene. Trimming removed 6 bases from V and 11 bases from J, with 16 bases in between. The CDR3 runs 11 residues. Germline-derived CDR1 and CDR2 are DFQATT and SNEGSKA (reference sequence). The CDR3 sequence is CSARSRAGAFF. CDR3 in DNA: TGCAGTGCCCGGAGCCGCGCCGGGGCTTTCTTT.

The V call is TRBV7-9, the J call TRBJ2-7; no definite D call. The CDR3 spans 13 residues. The ends were cut back, 4 bases at V and 1 base at J, with 8 bases in the middle. CDR1 and CDR2 (germline): SEHNR, FQNEAQ (reference sequence). CDR3 region: CASSSAKSYEQYF. CDR3 bases: TGTGCCAGCAGCTCCGCGAAATCCTACGAGCAGTACTTC.

V is TRBV9 and J is TRBJ1-6; D is ambiguous. Germline V gives CDR1 SGDLS, CDR2 YYNGEE. The V gene lost 0 bases and the J gene lost 11 bases, with 18 bases spanning the gap. This CDR3 has 16 amino acids. CDR3 nucleotide sequence: TGTGCCAGCAGCGTAGCTGGTCAGGCCGGAATTACACCCCTCCACTTT. Its protein is CASSVAGQAGITPLHF.

This clone was observed a handful of times. J is TRBJ1-4 and V is TRBV7-9, with a possible D match to TRBD1 (5 bases). Trimming took 5 bases from V and 7 from J, leaving 17 bases between them. CDR1 is SEHNR and CDR2 is FQNEAQ in the germline V gene (reference sequence). This CDR3 spans 15 amino acids. The chain's CDR3 is CASSLTDVGSEKLFF. CDR3 DNA: TGTGCCAGCAGCCTGACAGATGTGGGTAGTGAAAAACTGTTTTTT.

The chain joins TRBV29-1 to TRBJ2-3; 7 bases are a match to TRBD2. Trimming at V came to 5 bases and at J to 5 bases, leaving 13 bases not matched to a gene. The length of the CDR3 is 15 residues. Germline V CDR1 and CDR2: SQVTM, ANQGSEA. The CDR3 is CSVKGGGGSGDTQYF. CDR3 nucleotides: TGCAGCGTTAAGGGCGGGGGTGGCTCAGGAGATACGCAGTATTTT.

The chain recombines TRBV18 with TRBJ2-5; TRBD1 agrees at 11 bases. The J segment lost 5 bases and the V segment lost 6 bases, leaving 5 bases of the junction unmatched. The CDR3 covers 14 residues. The germline gives CDR1 KGHSH, CDR2 LQKENI. The CDR3 protein is CASSPGTGGETQYF. CDR3 bases: TGTGCCAGCTCCCCCGGGACAGGGGGTGAGACCCAGTACTTC.

The rearrangement joins TRBV6-1 to TRBJ2-7; 14 bases agree with TRBD2. Germline CDR1 MNHNS, CDR2 SASEGT. The V gene end was trimmed by 4 bases and the J gene end by 6 bases; junction bases not matched to a gene: 17. The CDR3 length is 19 residues. CDR3 sequence: CASSGGLAGGSHDVGEQYF. CDR3 in DNA: TGTGCCAGCAGTGGCGGACTAGCGGGAGGATCCCATGATGTCGGCGAGCAGTACTTC.

This clone has only one observation. The chain has TRBV5-1 and TRBJ1-2; 9 positions match TRBD1. J gave up 7 bases and V 3 bases, and 13 bases lay outside the gene matches. Germline V CDR1 and CDR2: SGHRS, YFSETQ. The CDR3 contains 16 residues. This chain's CDR3 is CASSSAGTGLSLGYTF. As DNA, the CDR3 is TGCGCCAGCAGCTCCGCCGGGACAGGGTTATCTCTTGGCTACACCTTC.

The chain is built from TRBV6-4 and TRBJ2-2; D is unresolved. Trimming removed 0 bases at V and 1 base at J, with 6 bases between. The CDR3 has 15 amino acids. From germline, CDR1 is MRHNA and CDR2 SNTAGT. The CDR3 nucleotides are TGTGCCAGCAGTGACTCGAGGCAGAACACCGGGGAGCTGTTTTTT. Its translation is CASSDSRQNTGELFF.

The chain couples TRBV21-1 to TRBJ2-6; no DNA check was done on the table's D call, TRBD2. TRBV21-1 is shown as a pseudogene. The CDR3 is made up of 18 amino acids. CDR3 sequence (DNA): TGTGCCAGCAGCCAGGGGAGTAGCGGGAGAGCTGGGGCCAACGTCCTGACTTTC. Protein product: CASSQGSSGRAGANVLTF.

The chain employs TRBV19 and TRBJ1-1; no clear D gene. The germline gives CDR1 LNHDA, CDR2 SQIVND (reference sequence). Trimming removed 3 bases at V and 1 base at J, with 9 bases between. The CDR3 runs 14 residues. This CDR3 is CASSIYTENTEAFF. The CDR3 bases are TGTGCCAGTAGTATTTATACAGAGAACACTGAAGCTTTCTTT.

V is TRBV5-4 and J is TRBJ2-3; 8 nucleotides match TRBD2. Per germline, CDR1 SGHNT and CDR2 YYREEE (reference sequence). After removal of 5 bases from V and 3 bases from J, the junction contained 8 bases not matched to a gene. CDR3 length equals 15 residues. CDR3 nucleotide sequence: TGTGCCAGCAGTCACGGGGGGGCGCGGACAGATACGCAGTATTTT. This codes for CASSHGGARTDTQYF.

The V gene is TRBV11-3, the J gene TRBJ2-7, with a tentative D call TRBD1 (6 bases). Deletions cut 5 bases from V and 0 bases from J, with 11 bases between. The CDR3 is 14 residues long. Germline CDR1 and CDR2: SGHNT and YENEEA. CDR3 sequence reads: CASSKGQSSYEQYV. CDR3 nucleotide sequence: TGTGCCAGCAGCAAAGGACAGAGCTCCTACGAGCAGTACGTC.

The chain links TRBV5-4 to TRBJ2-7, with a possible D match to TRBD1 (5 bases). The CDR3 runs to 16 residues. Trimming left V 6 bases short and J 0 bases short, with 19 bases between. Germline-derived CDR1 and CDR2 are SGHNT and YYREEE (reference sequence). CDR3 residues: CASKPAPTGPSYEQYF. CDR3 bases: TGTGCCAGCAAACCTGCCCCAACAGGACCCTCCTACGAGCAGTACTTC.

V is TRBV10-3 and J is TRBJ2-1, with 8 bases fitting TRBD1. V trimming: 2 bases; J trimming: 8 bases; junction bases outside the gene matches: 8. The V gene's germline CDR1 is ENHRY and CDR2 SYGVKD. The CDR3 spans 15 residues. Here the CDR3 reads CAISERRTGWDEQFF. CDR3 DNA sequence: TGTGCCATCAGTGAGCGCCGGACAGGGTGGGATGAGCAGTTCTTC.

The chain combines TRBV27 with TRBJ2-7; TRBD1 matches at 8 bases. V was clipped by 3 bases and J by 2 bases; unmatched bases: 6. Per the germline V gene, CDR1 is MNHEY and CDR2 is SMNVEV (reference sequence). The CDR3 length is 15 residues. CDR3 sequence (DNA): TGTGCCAGCAGTTTTATCGGGACAGGTCCCTACGAGCAGTACTTC. It is translated as CASSFIGTGPYEQYF.

The chain is built from TRBV6-5 and TRBJ1-2; no clear D. This CDR3 is 15 amino acids long. V lost 2 bases and J 4 bases, leaving 14 bases between the germline ends. Looked up from germline, CDR1 is MNHEY and CDR2 is SVGAGI. The CDR3 spells CASSYLSKWSYGYTF. CDR3 DNA sequence: TGTGCCAGCAGTTACCTCAGCAAATGGAGCTATGGCTACACCTTC.

This clone was picked up one time. The rearrangement links TRBV21-1 to TRBJ1-1; the table calls TRBD1, which could not be checked here. TRBV21-1 represents a pseudogene. This CDR3 contains 17 residues. The CDR3 DNA sequence: TGTGCCAGCAGCAAAGAAAACGGGACAGGGGGTTTTGCTGAAGCTTTCTTT. Amino acids: CASSKENGTGGFAEAFF.

The rearrangement uses TRBV7-9 and TRBJ1-1; D gene uncertain. Germline V gene lookup returns CDR1 SEHNR and CDR2 FQNEAQ (reference sequence). The CDR3 is made up of 15 amino acids. V was cut by 3 bases and J by 3 bases, with 14 bases left in between. The CDR3 spells CASSLGGGSDTEAFF. CDR3 nucleotides: TGTGCCAGCAGCTTGGGTGGAGGGTCTGACACTGAAGCTTTCTTT.

The CDR3 loop is CATRDRGYNEQFF. The DNA of the CDR3 is TGTGCCACCCGGGACAGGGGCTACAATGAGCAGTTCTTC. The rearrangement joins TRBV6-5 to TRBJ2-1; TRBD1 matches at 10 bases. The CDR3 length is 13 residues. The germline gives CDR1 MNHEY, CDR2 SVGAGI. J gave up 3 bases and V 10 bases, and 3 bases lay outside the gene matches.

This chain joins TRBV9 and TRBJ2-7; D might be TRBD1 (8 bases). The CDR3 contains 14 residues. V was shortened by 4 bases and J by 5 bases, with 16 bases between the two germline ends. CDR1 and CDR2 (germline): SGDLS, YYNGEE. CDR3 amino acids: CASSTDRAGDEQYF. In DNA, the CDR3 is TGTGCCAGCAGCACGGACAGGGCGGGGGACGAGCAGTACTTC.

V usage is TRBV5-3 and J usage is TRBJ1-1, with D possibly being TRBD1 (6 bases). Being an ORF, TRBV5-3 has a function that is uncertain. This CDR3 contains 15 residues. V shed 1 base and J shed 1 base, with 11 bases lying between them. CDR3 bases: TGTGCCAGAAGCTTGAGAGGGACAACGAACACTGAAGCTTTCTTT. Protein sequence: CARSLRGTTNTEAFF.

As DNA, the CDR3 is TGTGCCAGCAGCTTAGGACTAGCGGCCTACAATGAGCAGTTCTTC. It specifies CASSLGLAAYNEQFF. J is TRBJ2-1 and V is TRBV11-2; TRBD2 agrees at 9 bases. Trimming at V came to 1 base and at J to 2 bases, leaving 0 bases not matched to a gene. The CDR3 sequence is 15 residues long. Germline CDR1 reads SGHAT; CDR2 reads FQNNGV. Based on the CDR3 plus reference TRBV11-2 and TRBJ2-1, the full variable domain is EAGVAQSPRYKIIEKRQSVAFWCNPISGHATLYWYQQILGQGPKLLIQFQNNGVVDDSQLPKDRFSAERLKGVDSTLKIQPAKLEDSAVYLCASSLGLAAYNEQFFGPGTRLTVL.

This chain joins TRBV28 and TRBJ2-3; 9 nucleotides match TRBD1. Germline lookup yields CDR1 MDHEN and CDR2 SYDVKM. V trimming: 6 bases; J trimming: 8 bases; junction bases outside the gene matches: 12. The length of the CDR3 is 15 residues. The CDR3 nucleotides read TGTGCCAGCAGAGGGGGGGGACAGGGAGAGGGTACGCAGTATTTT. Translating gives CASRGGGQGEGTQYF.

The J gene is TRBJ2-3, the V gene TRBV7-2; possible D gene TRBD2, 5 bases. Between the trimmed V and J ends, which lost 2 bases and 1 base, there was a span of 19 bases. The CDR3 totals 18 residues. CDR1 is SGHTA and CDR2 is FQGNSA in the germline V gene. The CDR3 loop reads CASSLWELASLRTDTQYF. The CDR3 nucleotides read TGTGCCAGCAGCTTATGGGAGCTAGCCAGTCTCCGCACAGATACGCAGTATTTT.

The rearrangement links TRBV19 to TRBJ2-1; 12 nucleotides align to TRBD1. From germline, CDR1 is LNHDA and CDR2 SQIVND (reference sequence). V lost 1 base and J lost 2; bases outside the gene matches: 9. This CDR3 is 19 amino acids long. The CDR3 region has the DNA TGTGCCAGTAGTATAGGCGGGACAGGGGGCCGTCGAGCCTACAATGAGCAGTTCTTC. Its translation is CASSIGGTGGRRAYNEQFF.

CDR3: CASSETVINQPQHF. The CDR3 nucleotides are TGTGCCAGCAGTGAAACGGTGATCAATCAGCCCCAGCATTTT. The V and J genes are TRBV6-1 and TRBJ1-5; D gene ambiguous. V lost 2 bases, J lost 3 bases, and 8 bases lay in between. Germline CDR1 is MNHNS and CDR2 is SASEGT. The CDR3 extends over 14 amino acids.